Listed below are T cell receptor beta chains from one sample, sequenced in a study of OX40 agonist ivuxolimab in advanced cancers. Here immunoSEQ multiplex PCR was the method, and the copy in TCRdb shows in-frame clones only, minus some. The data contain roughly 11,000 clones, more than 70% of them singletons. Sequenced material: CD4+ or CD8+ T cells sorted from blood, taken in a trial of the OX40 agonist ivuxolimab. The receptors were gathered from an adult with an advanced solid tumor such as melanoma, head and neck, liver or kidney cancer. Each CDR3 is given with its conserved first and last residue. The order of the fields is clone size, D gene, V gene, J gene, CDR3 DNA, CDR3 protein. A D gene is named only where the DNA matches it firmly. Not every row has a clone size; where given, it reads once, few, many or a size class.

NA	TRBD2	TRBV11-2	TRBJ2-1	TGTGCCAGCAACAGAGCGGGGGGCTACAATGAGCAGTTCTTC	CASNRAGGYNEQFF
NA	NA	TRBV5-1	TRBJ1-1	TGCGCCAGCAGCCCCGGTAGTGACCTTGAAGCTTTCTTT	CASSPGSDLEAFF
NA	NA	TRBV6-5	TRBJ2-1	TGTGCCAGCAGTTTCGACGTGGGCAATGAGCAGTTCTTC	CASSFDVGNEQFF
NA	NA	TRBV7-9	TRBJ2-1	TGTGCCAGCAGCTTAGCCCAGCGGAACAATGAGCAGTTCTTC	CASSLAQRNNEQFF
NA	NA	TRBV6-5	TRBJ1-2	TGTGCCAGCAGTTACTCGTCAAGAGCTAACTATGGCTACACCTTC	CASSYSSRANYGYTF
once	TRBD2	TRBV11-3	TRBJ2-4	TGTGCCAGCAGCCCTCGGCCGGGACTAGCGGGAGAAAAAAACATTCAGTACTTC	CASSPRPGLAGEKNIQYF
once	NA	TRBV27	TRBJ1-1	TGTGCCAGCAGGCTAGGGGACGGGACTGAAGCTTTCTTT	CASRLGDGTEAFF
NA	TRBD1	TRBV4-1	TRBJ1-6	TGCGCCAGCAGCCGCGACAGGGTAAGTGGAGGTTTCTATAATTCACCCCTCCACTTT	CASSRDRVSGGFYNSPLHF
NA	NA	TRBV6-4	TRBJ1-1	TGTGCCAGCAGTGACGGTGGGGAGAACACTGAAGCTTTCTTT	CASSDGGENTEAFF
once	NA	TRBV5-5	TRBJ1-2	TGTGCCAGCAGCTTCGGCGGCGACTATGGCTACACCTTC	CASSFGGDYGYTF
NA	TRBD1	TRBV7-9	TRBJ2-5	TGTGCCAGCAGCTTGAGCAGGGGGCCAGAGACCCAGTACTTC	CASSLSRGPETQYF
NA	NA	TRBV4-1	TRBJ1-3	TGCGCCAGCAGCCATGCTGCAGGGTTGGGAAACACCATATATTTT	CASSHAAGLGNTIYF
few	NA	TRBV27	TRBJ2-1	TGTGCCAGCAGAGGACCTTATCACAATGAGCAGTTCTTC	CASRGPYHNEQFF
NA	NA	TRBV19	TRBJ2-5	TGTGCCAGTAGGACCCGGCCCAGCCAAGAGACCCAGTACTTC	CASRTRPSQETQYF
few	NA	TRBV7-9	TRBJ1-2	TGTGCCAGCAGCTCCGGGACACCCAATGGCTACACCTTC	CASSSGTPNGYTF
NA	TRBD1	TRBV19	TRBJ2-7	TGTGCCAGTAGTATCCTAGGGACAGGGGGAAATTACGAGCAGTACTTC	CASSILGTGGNYEQYF
NA	TRBD1	TRBV6-1	TRBJ2-7	TGTGCCACCGTGGCGGGGACAGGGACCTCCTACGAGCAGTACTTC	CATVAGTGTSYEQYF
NA	TRBD1	TRBV9	TRBJ1-1	TGTGCCAGCAGCGTAGCTGGGACAGGGGGCACTGAAGCTTTCTTT	CASSVAGTGGTEAFF
NA	NA	TRBV6-6	TRBJ1-1	TGTGCCAGCAGTCCCGGACCGAGGAACACTGAAGCTTTCTTT	CASSPGPRNTEAFF
NA	TRBD1	TRBV9	TRBJ1-6	TGTGCCAGCAGCGCTACAGGGGATTCACCCCTCCACTTT	CASSATGDSPLHF
NA	NA	TRBV6-5	TRBJ1-5	TGTGCCAGCAGTTCCAGACAAATCAATCAGCCCCAGCATTTT	CASSSRQINQPQHF
NA	NA	TRBV5-4	TRBJ2-7	TGTGCCAGCAGCCTCAGGGGGGCCTACGAGCAGTACTTC	CASSLRGAYEQYF
NA	TRBD1	TRBV27	TRBJ2-1	TGTGCCAGCAGTTCTAGACAGGGAAGGATTGATGAGCAGTTCTTC	CASSSRQGRIDEQFF
NA	NA	TRBV27	TRBJ2-2	TGTGCCAGCAGCCTAATATGGGGCGGCGTCGGGGAGCTGTTTTTT	CASSLIWGGVGELFF
NA	TRBD2	TRBV2	TRBJ2-1	TGTGCCAGCAGTGAAGCGCGGGATAGCGGGAGCTCCTACAATGAGCAGTTCTTC	CASSEARDSGSSYNEQFF
NA	NA	TRBV6-5	TRBJ2-7	TGTGCCAGCAGTTACTCGGGGGGCGGCGAGCAGTACTTC	CASSYSGGGEQYF
NA	NA	TRBV6-5	TRBJ2-2	TGTGCCAGCACCTATGGGCTAGAGATCGGGGAGCTGTTTTTT	CASTYGLEIGELFF
NA	NA	TRBV27	TRBJ1-6	TGTGCCAGCAGTTTATCCCCGACCGGTGGTTCACCCCTCCACTTT	CASSLSPTGGSPLHF
NA	TRBD1	TRBV27	TRBJ2-2	TGTGCCAGCAGTTTTGGGCAGGGGGCCGCCGGGGAGCTGTTTTTT	CASSFGQGAAGELFF
NA	NA	TRBV27	TRBJ2-1	TGTGCCAGCAGTCCGAACGACAATGAGCAGTTCTTC	CASSPNDNEQFF
NA	TRBD1	TRBV10-2	TRBJ2-7	TGCGCCAGCAGTGCGGACCTTCCGGGACAGGGGGTCTACGAGCAGTACTTC	CASSADLPGQGVYEQYF
medium-sized	NA	TRBV6-1	TRBJ2-7	TGTGCCAGCAGCGTCGGCGAGACGTACGAGCAGTACTTC	CASSVGETYEQYF
NA	NA	TRBV7-3	TRBJ1-3	TGTGCCAGCAGCTCGGGGGGCGGCGACACCATATATTTT	CASSSGGGDTIYF
NA	NA	TRBV10-1	TRBJ1-5	TGCGCCAGCAGTGACGGGACTAATCAGCCCCAGCATTTT	CASSDGTNQPQHF
large	NA	TRBV9	TRBJ2-2	TGTGCCAGCAGCGTAGCGGGACAGAACACCGGGGAGCTGTTTTTT	CASSVAGQNTGELFF
NA	NA	TRBV7-9	TRBJ1-1	TGTGCCAGCAGTGGACTCCCCGGGGCTGAAGCTTTCTTT	CASSGLPGAEAFF
NA	NA	TRBV6-1	TRBJ1-1	TGTGCCAGCAGTGAAGCTCAGGGGCTCGCTACTGAAGCTTTCTTT	CASSEAQGLATEAFF
once	TRBD2	TRBV6-1	TRBJ2-1	TGTGCCAGCAGTGATGAAGCGGGAGGAGCCCATGAGCAGTTCTTC	CASSDEAGGAHEQFF
NA	NA	TRBV7-3	TRBJ2-1	TGTGCCAGCAGCACGACCGGGAGCTTTGAGCAGTTCTTC	CASSTTGSFEQFF
NA	TRBD1	TRBV5-1	TRBJ2-2	TGCGCCAGCAGCTTGGCCGTGTCGGACAGGGAACCTAGGACCGGGGAGCTGTTTTTT	CASSLAVSDREPRTGELFF
once	TRBD2	TRBV5-6	TRBJ2-7	TGTGCCAGCAGCTTGGGTGGGCTAGCGGGACACGAGCAGTACTTC	CASSLGGLAGHEQYF
once	NA	TRBV5-5	TRBJ2-7	TGTGCCAGCAGCTTGGAATGGGATGGTGTGGAGCAGTACTTC	CASSLEWDGVEQYF
NA	NA	TRBV27	TRBJ1-6	TGTGCCAGCAGAAGGGGGAATTCACCCCTCCACTTT	CASRRGNSPLHF
medium-sized	TRBD2	TRBV7-3	TRBJ2-1	TGTGCCAGCAGCTTAACTCTAGCGGGGGCCTACAATGAGCAGTTCTTC	CASSLTLAGAYNEQFF
few	NA	TRBV28	TRBJ2-1	TGTGCCAGCAGCAAACTAGTTTCCGCGATCAATGAGCAGTTCTTC	CASSKLVSAINEQFF
NA	NA	TRBV28	TRBJ1-5	TGTGCCAGCAGTTTCTGGGCTCAGCCCCAGCATTTT	CASSFWAQPQHF
NA	TRBD1	TRBV9	TRBJ1-2	TGTGCCAGCAGCCATCTATCAGGGGGGGGTGGCTACACCTTC	CASSHLSGGGGYTF
NA	NA	TRBV20-1	TRBJ1-1	TGCAGTGCTAGAATGGTCGATGAAGCTTTCTTT	CSARMVDEAFF
NA	TRBD1	TRBV29-1	TRBJ1-2	TGCAGCGTTTCCCTCCGGGACAGGTCGGAAGGCTACACCTTC	CSVSLRDRSEGYTF
NA	TRBD1	TRBV27	TRBJ1-2	TGTGCCAGCAGTTTCTTGGGACAGACAGAAGGTGGCTACACCTTC	CASSFLGQTEGGYTF
few	NA	TRBV6-1	TRBJ2-7	TGTGCCAGCAGTGAAGCTGGAGACAGTTCCTACGAGCAGTACTTC	CASSEAGDSSYEQYF
once	TRBD2	TRBV19	TRBJ2-1	TGTGCCAGTAGTCTCGGGACTAGCGGGTTCTTCAGGGAGCAGTTCTTC	CASSLGTSGFFREQFF
NA	NA	TRBV7-2	TRBJ2-7	TGTGCCAGCAGCTTAGGCGCCGACAGCTCCTACGAGCAGTACTTC	CASSLGADSSYEQYF
NA	NA	TRBV27	TRBJ2-1	TGTGCCACCAAGGACACCCAATCTTCAACCTACAATGAGCAGTTCTTC	CATKDTQSSTYNEQFF
NA	NA	TRBV7-9	TRBJ1-2	TGTGCCAGCAGCCCCCGGTTGTGGGGGGCCGGCTACACCTTC	CASSPRLWGAGYTF